Following are 18 T cell receptor beta chains from one sample sequenced in a study of OX40 agonist ivuxolimab in advanced cancers. Profiled with immunoSEQ multiplex PCR; TCRdb holds only in-frame clones, not every one. The sample holds more than 20,000 clones, 85% to 90% seen once. Specimen: CD4+ or CD8+ T cells sorted from blood, collected in a trial of the OX40 agonist ivuxolimab. All receptors derive from an adult with an advanced solid tumor such as melanoma, head and neck, liver or kidney cancer.

This chain uses TRBV5-6 with TRBJ1-1; TRBD1 agrees at 9 bases. The junction had 9 bases not matched to a gene; V was cut back by 4 bases and J by 5 bases. Germline loops: CDR1 SGHDT, CDR2 YYEEEE. This CDR3 has 15 amino acids. The CDR3, as DNA: TGTGCCAGCAGCGCAACCGGACAGGGGTTTACTGAAGCTTTCTTT. Protein: CASSATGQGFTEAFF. The whole variable domain, remainder taken from reference TRBV5-6 and TRBJ1-1, is DAGVTQSPTHLIKTRGQQVTLRCSPKSGHDTVSWYQQALGQGPQFIFQYYEEEERQRGNFPDRFSGHQFPNYSSELNVNALLLGDSALYLCASSATGQGFTEAFFGQGTRLTVV.

This chain links TRBV7-9 with TRBJ2-3, with D maybe TRBD1 (8 bases). With 2 bases removed from V and 5 bases from J, the gap between germline ends came to 17 bases. This CDR3 comprises 16 residues. CDR1 is SEHNR and CDR2 is FQNEAQ in the germline V gene (reference sequence). CDR3 loop: CASSLKDREGRDTQYF. The CDR3 bases are TGTGCCAGCAGCTTAAAGGACAGGGAGGGTAGAGATACGCAGTATTTT. Looking up the rest from reference TRBV7-9 and TRBJ2-3 gives the full variable domain: DTGVSQNPRHKITKRGQNVTFRCDPISEHNRLYWYRQTLGQGPEFLTYFQNEAQLEKSRLLSDRFSAERPKGSFSTLEIQRTEQGDSAMYLCASSLKDREGRDTQYFGPGTRLTVL.

The genes are TRBV5-3 and TRBJ2-4, with TRBD1 as a possible D gene (5 bases). TRBV5-3 is given ORF status, its function remaining uncertain. The V end lost 2 bases, the J end lost 3 bases, and 18 bases lay between the germline ends. This CDR3 is 17 amino acids long. The CDR3 is CARSFDDKDISKNIQYF. In DNA, the CDR3 is TGTGCCAGAAGCTTCGACGATAAGGACATAAGCAAAAACATTCAGTACTTC.

The J gene is TRBJ2-5, the V gene TRBV4-1; the D gene is possibly TRBD1 (6 bases). Between the trimmed V and J ends, which lost 5 bases and 1 base, there was a span of 14 bases. This CDR3 has 15 amino acids. Germline V lookup: CDR1 MGHRA, CDR2 YSYEKL. DNA of the CDR3: TGCGCCAGCAGCGGAGGACAGACCAGCCAAGAGACCCAGTACTTC. Encoded protein: CASSGGQTSQETQYF.

The chain recombines TRBV11-2 with TRBJ2-5; D is uncertain. The V end lost 1 base, the J end lost 0 bases, and 9 bases lay between the germline ends. Germline V lookup: CDR1 SGHAT, CDR2 FQNNGV. There are 15 residues in the CDR3. The CDR3, as DNA: TGTGCCAGCAGCTTAGTCTCAATGAACCAAGAGACCCAGTACTTC. Its translation is CASSLVSMNQETQYF.

The rearrangement uses TRBV29-1 and TRBJ2-3; perhaps TRBD2 as D (7 bases). Trimming left V 6 bases short and J 4 bases short, with 17 bases between. There are 14 residues in the CDR3. Germline V gene sequence: CDR1 SQVTM, CDR2 ANQGSEA. CDR3 sequence: CSVPGGGGPDTQYF. In DNA form, the CDR3 reads TGCAGCGTCCCCGGTGGGGGGGGCCCAGATACGCAGTATTTT.

The genes are TRBV6-6 and TRBJ1-1; 8 bases are shared with TRBD1. The CDR3 has 15 amino acids. CDR1 and CDR2 from the germline V gene are MNHNY and SVGAGI (reference sequence). V was pared by 6 bases and J by 4 bases, with 10 bases of the junction left unmatched. In DNA form, the CDR3 reads TGTGCCAGCAGGACGGACTACAGGGGGACCACTGAAGCTTTCTTT. Its protein is CASRTDYRGTTEAFF.

This chain links TRBV18 with TRBJ2-7; TRBD1 aligns across 10 bases. The germline V gene has CDR1 KGHSH and CDR2 LQKENI. V shed 5 bases and J 4 bases; nucleotides not matched to a gene: 2. This CDR3 has 13 residues. The CDR3 sequence: CASSEGQGYEQYF. The CDR3 DNA reads as TGTGCCAGCTCAGAGGGACAGGGGTACGAGCAGTACTTC.

This clone was detected only a few times. The chain employs TRBV7-2 and TRBJ2-3; 9 bases match TRBD2. CDR1 and CDR2 (germline): SGHTA, FQGNSA. This CDR3 region has 16 residues. V was pared by 2 bases and J by 2 bases, with 5 bases of the junction left unmatched. The CDR3 loop reads CASSLLAGTFTDTQYF. The CDR3 region has the DNA TGTGCCAGCAGCTTACTAGCGGGGACTTTCACAGATACGCAGTATTTT.

The chain uses TRBV7-9 and TRBJ1-4, with 8 bases matching TRBD1. Germline values: CDR1 SEHNR, CDR2 FQNEAQ (reference sequence). Unmatched junction bases numbered 7, after V lost 4 bases and J lost 6 bases. The CDR3 covers 15 residues. As DNA, the CDR3 is TGTGCCAGCAGCTCCCCGGACAGGGCGGATGAAAAACTGTTTTTT. This gives the protein CASSSPDRADEKLFF.

The chain uses TRBV5-6 and TRBJ2-3; possibly TRBD1 or TRBD2 for D (5 bases each). The length of the CDR3 is 14 residues. Trimming removed 3 bases at V and 2 bases at J, with 10 bases between. Germline CDR1 SGHDT, CDR2 YYEEEE. The CDR3, as DNA: TGTGCCAGCAGCTCCGGGACCATCACAGATACGCAGTATTTT. Translation: CASSSGTITDTQYF.

The chain recombines TRBV6-5 with TRBJ1-2; D call uncertain. This CDR3 contains 14 residues. Germline V gene lookup returns CDR1 MNHEY and CDR2 SVGAGI. The V gene lost 0 bases and the J gene lost 3 bases, with 8 bases spanning the gap. Here the CDR3 reads CASSYSRQDYGYTF. The CDR3 DNA is TGTGCCAGCAGTTACTCGCGACAAGACTATGGCTACACCTTC.

This clone was observed a single time. The chain recombines TRBV10-1 with TRBJ1-2; 7 nucleotides align to TRBD1. J lost 4 bases, V lost 9 bases, and 14 bases had no gene match. Germline V gene data show CDR1 as WNHNN and CDR2 as SYGVQD (reference sequence). The CDR3 has 15 amino acids. The CDR3 spells CARHRGVSLGYGYTF. The CDR3 region has the DNA TGCGCCAGGCACAGGGGTGTGTCTCTCGGCTATGGCTACACCTTC.

This chain joins TRBV14 and TRBJ2-5, with D possibly TRBD2 on 6 matching bases. The CDR3 loop spans 16 amino acids. The germline CDR1 and CDR2 sequences are SGHDN and FVKESK. V was cut by 0 bases and J by 5 bases, with 16 bases left in between. CDR3 region: CASSQDLGGAWETQYF. The CDR3 coding sequence is TGTGCCAGCAGCCAAGATCTTGGCGGGGCGTGGGAGACCCAGTACTTC.

This chain links TRBV7-6 with TRBJ2-2, with 8 bases fitting TRBD2. Germline V gives CDR1 SGHVS, CDR2 FNYEAQ. The CDR3 has 17 amino acids. V lost 1 base to trimming and J lost 6 bases; unmatched junction nucleotides: 10. In DNA, the CDR3 is TGTGCCAGCAGCTTAGAGGCTCTCGGGGGGGCCCCCGGGGAGCTGTTTTTT. It specifies CASSLEALGGAPGELFF. Full variable domain (remainder filled in from reference TRBV7-6 and TRBJ2-2): GAGVSQSPRYKVTKRGQDVALRCDPISGHVSLYWYRQALGQGPEFLTYFNYEAQQDKSGLPNDRFSAERPEGSISTLTIQRTEQRDSAMYRCASSLEALGGAPGELFFGEGSRLTVL.

The chain employs TRBV7-6 and TRBJ2-1, with D tentatively TRBD1 or TRBD2 (7 bases each). Per germline, CDR1 SGHVS and CDR2 FNYEAQ. V was cut by 1 base and J by 9 bases, with 19 bases left in between. The CDR3 sequence is 16 residues long. CDR3: CASSLGFQGVAGEQFF. CDR3 nucleotides: TGTGCCAGCAGCTTAGGGTTCCAGGGGGTAGCGGGTGAGCAGTTCTTC.

The genes are TRBV7-9 and TRBJ2-4; D is ambiguous. Germline V CDR1 and CDR2: SEHNR, FQNEAQ (reference sequence). This CDR3 is built from 13 residues. The CDR3 nucleotides read TGTGCAAGAGCGCCTCCGGGCAAAAACATTCAGTACTTC. It encodes CARAPPGKNIQYF.

The chain has TRBV7-7 and TRBJ1-1, with TRBD1 matching over 7 bases. The ends lost 5 bases at V and 1 base at J; junction bases unmatched: 1. Germline-derived CDR1 and CDR2 are SSHAT and FNYEAQ (reference sequence). This CDR3 spans 13 amino acids. In DNA form, the CDR3 reads TGTGCCAGCAGCGCAGGGGGGAACACTGAAGCTTTCTTT. Its translation: CASSAGGNTEAFF.